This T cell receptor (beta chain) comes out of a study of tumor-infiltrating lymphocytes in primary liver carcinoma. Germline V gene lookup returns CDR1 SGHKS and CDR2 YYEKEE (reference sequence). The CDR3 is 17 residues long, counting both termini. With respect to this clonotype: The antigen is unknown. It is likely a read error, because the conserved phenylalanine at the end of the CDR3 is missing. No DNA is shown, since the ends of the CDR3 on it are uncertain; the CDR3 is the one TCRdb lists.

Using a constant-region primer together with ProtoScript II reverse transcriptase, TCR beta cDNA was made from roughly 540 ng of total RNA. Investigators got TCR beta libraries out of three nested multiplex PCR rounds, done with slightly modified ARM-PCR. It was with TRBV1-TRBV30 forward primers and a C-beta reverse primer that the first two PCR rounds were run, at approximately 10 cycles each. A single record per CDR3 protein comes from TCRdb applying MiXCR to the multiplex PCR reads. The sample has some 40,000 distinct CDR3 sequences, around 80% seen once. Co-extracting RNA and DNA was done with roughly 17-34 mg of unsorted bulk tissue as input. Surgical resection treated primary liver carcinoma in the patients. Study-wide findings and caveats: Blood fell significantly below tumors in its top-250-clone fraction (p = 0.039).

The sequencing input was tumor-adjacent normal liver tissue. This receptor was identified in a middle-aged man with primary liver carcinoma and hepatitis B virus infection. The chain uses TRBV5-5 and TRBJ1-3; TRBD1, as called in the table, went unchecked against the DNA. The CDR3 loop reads CASRAGTDLFSGNTLYY.